This is a list of T cell receptor beta chains from one sample in a study of HIV-infected patients and healthy controls. TCRdb re-derived calls from the 5' RACE reads in MiXCR, one entry per CDR3 protein. The table has 15,000 to 20,000 distinct CDR3 sequences, approximately 9.1% seen once. The sample consisted of blood. These receptors were obtained from an adult in good health. The conserved cysteine and the conserved F or W are not part of the CDR3 here. Size values are once, few and many counts, or a class for expanded clones, and some rows have none.

NA | TRBJ2-3 | TRBV5-4 | ASTLGLAGGTDTQY
many | TRBJ2-5 | TRBV29-1 | SVSLAAQETQY
many | TRBJ1-2 | TRBV5-4 | ASSLTNRGRVNYGYT
many | TRBJ2-5 | TRBV27 | ASKKEETQY
many | TRBJ2-3 | TRBV4-1 | ASRAAGSVDTQY
NA | TRBJ2-1 | TRBV2 | ATGRIQRSSYNEQF
medium-sized | TRBJ2-1 | TRBV3-1 | ASSQAQTSGPYNEQF
many | TRBJ2-2 | TRBV7-8 | ASSSLGAGSTGELF
many | TRBJ1-3 | TRBV12-3/TRBV12-4 | ASTQGSGNTIY
NA | TRBJ1-4 | TRBV6-1 | ASSAIDTRGEKLF
few | TRBJ1-5 | TRBV6-1 | ASSEAESQPQH
medium-sized | TRBJ2-1 | TRBV7-2 | ASSPPGSSYNEQF
many | TRBJ1-1 | TRBV24-1 | ATSDSGRGNTEAF
NA | TRBJ1-2 | TRBV6-5 | ASSSTGQGDYGYT
few | TRBJ2-5 | TRBV27 | ASSQRGAGNWEETQY
many | TRBJ1-1 | TRBV12-3/TRBV12-4 | ASSLGSNTEAF
many | TRBJ1-1 | TRBV10-1 | AVSPSGSTEAF